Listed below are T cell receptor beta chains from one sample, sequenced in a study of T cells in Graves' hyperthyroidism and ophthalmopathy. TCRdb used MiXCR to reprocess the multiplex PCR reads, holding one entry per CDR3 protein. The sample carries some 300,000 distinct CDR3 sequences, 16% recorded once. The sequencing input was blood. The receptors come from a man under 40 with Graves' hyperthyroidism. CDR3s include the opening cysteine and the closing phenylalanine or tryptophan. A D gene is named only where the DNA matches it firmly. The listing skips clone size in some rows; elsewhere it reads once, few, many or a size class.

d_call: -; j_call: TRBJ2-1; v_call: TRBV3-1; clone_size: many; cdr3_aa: CASSHQGTGYNEQFF; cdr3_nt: TGTGCCAGCAGCCATCAGGGGACTGGGTACAATGAGCAGTTCTTC
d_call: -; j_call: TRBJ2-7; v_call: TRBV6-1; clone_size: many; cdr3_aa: CASRGGLGYEQYF; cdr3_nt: TGTGCCAGCAGGGGAGGCCTAGGGTACGAGCAGTACTTC
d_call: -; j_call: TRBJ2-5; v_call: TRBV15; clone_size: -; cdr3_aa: CASNGEMETQYF; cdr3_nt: TGTGCCAGCAATGGGGAGATGGAGACCCAGTACTTC
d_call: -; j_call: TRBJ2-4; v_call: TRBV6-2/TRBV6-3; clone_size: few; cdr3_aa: CASSYKRDGKNIQYF; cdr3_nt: TGTGCCAGCAGTTACAAAAGAGACGGGAAAAACATTCAGTACTTC
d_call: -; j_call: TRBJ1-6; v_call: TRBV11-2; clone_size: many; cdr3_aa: CASSLGSSYNSPLHF; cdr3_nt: TGTGCCAGCAGCTTAGGGAGCTCCTATAATTCACCCCTCCACTTT
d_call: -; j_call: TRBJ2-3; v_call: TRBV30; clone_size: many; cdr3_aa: CAWSVNPGRDTQYF; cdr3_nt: TGTGCCTGGAGTGTAAACCCAGGGAGAGATACGCAGTATTTT
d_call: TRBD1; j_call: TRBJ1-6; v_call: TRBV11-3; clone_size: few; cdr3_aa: CASSYRGEIPLHF; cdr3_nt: TGTGCCAGCAGCTACAGGGGGGAAATCCCCCTCCACTTT
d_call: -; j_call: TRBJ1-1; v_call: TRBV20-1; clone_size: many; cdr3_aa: CSARRGGMNTEAFF; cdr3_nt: TGCAGTGCTAGACGCGGGGGCATGAACACTGAAGCTTTCTTT
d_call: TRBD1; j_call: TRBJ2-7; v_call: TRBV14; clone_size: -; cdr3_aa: CARGTGVYEQYF; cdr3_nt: TGTGCCAGAGGGACAGGGGTGTACGAGCAGTACTTC
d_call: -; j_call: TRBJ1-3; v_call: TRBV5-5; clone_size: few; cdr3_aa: CASILDLGTGNTIYF; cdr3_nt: TGTGCCAGCATCCTCGACCTCGGGACAGGAAACACCATATATTTT
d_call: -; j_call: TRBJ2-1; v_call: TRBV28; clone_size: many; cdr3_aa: CASRQNRANEQFF; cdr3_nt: TGTGCCAGCAGGCAAAACAGGGCAAATGAGCAGTTCTTC
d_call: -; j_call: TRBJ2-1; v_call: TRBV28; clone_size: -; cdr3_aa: CASGGGTSYNEQFF; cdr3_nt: TGTGCCAGCGGGGGCGGGACCTCCTACAATGAGCAGTTCTTC
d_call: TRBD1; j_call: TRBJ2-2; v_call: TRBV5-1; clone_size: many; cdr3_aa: CATNGQGNTGELFF; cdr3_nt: TGCGCCACCAACGGACAGGGCAACACCGGGGAGCTGTTTTTT
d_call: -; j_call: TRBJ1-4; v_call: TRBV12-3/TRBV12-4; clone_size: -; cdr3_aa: CASSLNFVWEKLFF; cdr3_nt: TGTGCCAGCAGTTTGAATTTTGTTTGGGAAAAACTGTTTTTT
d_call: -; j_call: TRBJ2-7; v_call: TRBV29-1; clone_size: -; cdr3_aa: CSVEALNGSEQYF; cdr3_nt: TGCAGCGTTGAAGCCTTGAATGGTTCCGAGCAGTACTTC
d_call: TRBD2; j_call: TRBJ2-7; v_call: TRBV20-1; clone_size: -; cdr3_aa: CSASPPGGGLAKQYF; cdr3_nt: TGCAGTGCTAGTCCCCCGGGGGGGGGGTTGGCCAAGCAGTACTTC
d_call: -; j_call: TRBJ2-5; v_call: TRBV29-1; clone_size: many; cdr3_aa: CSVVVTGQETQYF; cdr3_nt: TGCAGCGTTGTCGTGACAGGCCAAGAGACCCAGTACTTC
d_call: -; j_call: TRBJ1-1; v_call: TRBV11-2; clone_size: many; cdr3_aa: CASSPQRADTEAFF; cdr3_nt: TGTGCCAGCAGCCCCCAAAGGGCGGACACTGAAGCTTTCTTT
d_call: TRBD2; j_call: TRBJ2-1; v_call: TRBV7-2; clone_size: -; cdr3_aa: CASSMGLAGVSEQFF; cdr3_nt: TGTGCCAGCAGCATGGGACTAGCGGGAGTATCCGAGCAGTTCTTC
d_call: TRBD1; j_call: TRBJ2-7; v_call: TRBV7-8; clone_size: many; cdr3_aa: CASSPRDRGHEQYF; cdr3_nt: TGTGCCAGCAGCCCACGGGACAGGGGGCACGAGCAGTACTTC
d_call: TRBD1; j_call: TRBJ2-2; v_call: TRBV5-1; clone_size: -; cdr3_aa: CASSFSRGRDTGELFF; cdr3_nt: TGCGCCAGCAGCTTTTCCAGGGGGCGAGACACCGGGGAGCTGTTTTTT
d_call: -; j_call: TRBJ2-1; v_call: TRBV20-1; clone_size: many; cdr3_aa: CSARWGATYNEQFF; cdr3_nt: TGCAGTGCTAGATGGGGGGCTACCTACAATGAGCAGTTCTTC
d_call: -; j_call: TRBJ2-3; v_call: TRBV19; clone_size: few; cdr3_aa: CASSRSAGYTDTQYF; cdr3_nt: TGTGCCAGTAGCCGCTCGGCGGGCTACACAGATACGCAGTATTTT
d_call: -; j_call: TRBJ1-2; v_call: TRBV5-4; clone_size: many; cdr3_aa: CASSWSGDRLYGYTF; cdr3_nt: TGTGCCAGCAGCTGGAGTGGAGACAGGCTCTATGGCTACACCTTC
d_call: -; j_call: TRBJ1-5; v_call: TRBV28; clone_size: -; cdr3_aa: CASSLRAGPQHF; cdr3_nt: TGTGCCAGCAGTTTGCGGGCAGGGCCCCAGCATTTT
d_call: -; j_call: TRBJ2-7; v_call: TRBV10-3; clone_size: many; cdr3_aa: CATTGTPDYEQYF; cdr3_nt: TGTGCCACGACTGGGACACCAGATTACGAGCAGTACTTC
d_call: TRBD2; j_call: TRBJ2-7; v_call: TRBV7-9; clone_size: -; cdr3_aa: CASSAYSGRAYEQYF; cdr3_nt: TGTGCCAGCAGCGCATATAGCGGGAGGGCCTACGAGCAGTACTTC
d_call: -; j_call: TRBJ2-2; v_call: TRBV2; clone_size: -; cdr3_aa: CASSEGTNVGAGELFF; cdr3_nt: TGTGCCAGCAGCGAAGGAACAAACGTCGGCGCCGGGGAGCTGTTTTTT
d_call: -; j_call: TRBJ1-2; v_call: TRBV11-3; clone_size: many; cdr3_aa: CASSLGLKDYGYTF; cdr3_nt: TGTGCCAGCAGCTTAGGATTGAAAGACTATGGCTACACCTTC
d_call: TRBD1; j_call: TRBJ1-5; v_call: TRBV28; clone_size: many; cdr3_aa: CASSRQGFSNQPQHF; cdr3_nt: TGTGCCAGCAGTCGACAGGGATTTAGCAATCAGCCCCAGCATTTT
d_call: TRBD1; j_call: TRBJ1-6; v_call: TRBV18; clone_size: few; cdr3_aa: CASSPWDRGSPLHF; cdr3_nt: TGTGCCAGCTCACCCTGGGACAGGGGTTCACCCCTCCACTTT
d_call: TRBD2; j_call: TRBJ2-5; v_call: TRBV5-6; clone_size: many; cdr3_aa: CASSTPRGLAEQETQYF; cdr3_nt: TGTGCCAGCAGCACCCCAAGGGGCCTAGCGGAGCAAGAGACCCAGTACTTC
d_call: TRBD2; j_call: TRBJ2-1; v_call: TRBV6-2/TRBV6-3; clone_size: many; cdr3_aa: CASSRSGISDEQFF; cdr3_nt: TGTGCCAGCAGTCGCAGCGGGATAAGCGATGAGCAGTTCTTC
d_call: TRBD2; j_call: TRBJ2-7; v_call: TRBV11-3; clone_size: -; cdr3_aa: CASSARGSGKPYEQYF; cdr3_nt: TGTGCCAGCAGCGCCCGGGGCAGCGGGAAGCCCTACGAGCAGTACTTC
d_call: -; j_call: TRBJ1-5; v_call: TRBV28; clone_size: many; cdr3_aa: CASTVTPGARGRQPQHF; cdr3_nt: TGTGCCAGCACCGTTACCCCGGGGGCCAGGGGAAGGCAGCCCCAGCATTTT
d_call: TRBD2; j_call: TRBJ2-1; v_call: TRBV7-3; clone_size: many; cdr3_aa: CASSLSRTSGRGDNEQFF; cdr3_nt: TGTGCCAGCAGCTTAAGTCGAACTAGCGGGAGGGGAGACAATGAGCAGTTCTTC
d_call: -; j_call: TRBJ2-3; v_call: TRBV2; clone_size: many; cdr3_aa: CASSPRGQGQTDTQYF; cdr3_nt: TGTGCCAGCAGCCCCAGAGGTCAGGGTCAGACAGATACGCAGTATTTT
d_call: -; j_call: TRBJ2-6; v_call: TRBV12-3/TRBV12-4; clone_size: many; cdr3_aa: CASSLFPPGANVLTF; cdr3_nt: TGTGCCAGCAGTTTATTCCCACCTGGGGCCAACGTCCTGACTTTC
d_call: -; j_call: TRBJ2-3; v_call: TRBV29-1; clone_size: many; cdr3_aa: CSVETGPRTDTQYF; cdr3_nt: TGCAGCGTTGAGACAGGACCCCGCACAGATACGCAGTATTTT
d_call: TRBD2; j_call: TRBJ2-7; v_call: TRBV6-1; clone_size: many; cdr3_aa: CASSEAGGPGEQYF; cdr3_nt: TGTGCCAGCAGTGAAGCGGGAGGGCCGGGCGAGCAGTACTTC
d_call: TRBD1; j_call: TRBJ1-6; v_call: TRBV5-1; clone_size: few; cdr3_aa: CASSLQGARSSPLHF; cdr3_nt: TGCGCCAGCAGCTTACAGGGGGCGCGGAGTTCACCCCTCCACTTT
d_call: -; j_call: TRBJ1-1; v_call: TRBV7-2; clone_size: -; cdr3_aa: CASSLVGPGNTEAFF; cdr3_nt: TGTGCCAGCAGCTTAGTTGGACCGGGAAACACTGAAGCTTTCTTT
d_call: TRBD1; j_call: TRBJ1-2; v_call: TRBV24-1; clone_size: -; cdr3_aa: CATSDYDRAYGYTF; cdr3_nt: TGTGCCACCAGTGACTATGACAGGGCCTATGGCTACACCTTC
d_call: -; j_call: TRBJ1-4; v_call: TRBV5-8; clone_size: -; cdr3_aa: CASSPDRIRLFF; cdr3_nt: TGTGCCAGCAGCCCTGACAGGATACGACTGTTTTTT
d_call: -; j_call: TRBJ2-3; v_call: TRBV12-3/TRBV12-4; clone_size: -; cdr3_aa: CASGNGTRGPPDTQYF; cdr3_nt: TGTGCCAGCGGTAATGGGACCAGAGGCCCCCCAGATACGCAGTATTTT